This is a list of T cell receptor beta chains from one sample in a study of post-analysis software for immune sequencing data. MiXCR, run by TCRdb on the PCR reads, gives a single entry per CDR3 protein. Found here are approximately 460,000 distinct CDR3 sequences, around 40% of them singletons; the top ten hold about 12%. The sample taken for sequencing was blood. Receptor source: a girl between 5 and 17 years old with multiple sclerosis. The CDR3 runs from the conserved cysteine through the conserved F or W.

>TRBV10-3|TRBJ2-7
CAISDRTSYEQYF
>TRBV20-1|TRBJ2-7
CSASVGGRVYEQYF
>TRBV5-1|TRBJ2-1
CASSTGNEQFF
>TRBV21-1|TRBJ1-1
CAIPLGGMGTEAFF
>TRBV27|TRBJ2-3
CASSFFSTDTQYF
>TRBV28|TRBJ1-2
CASSFPGSRYTF
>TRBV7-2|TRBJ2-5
CASSSGAYFLAGSETQYF
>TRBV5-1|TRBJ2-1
CASSLAISSLYNEQFF
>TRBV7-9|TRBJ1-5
CASSLPGDGSNQPQHF
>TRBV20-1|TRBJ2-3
CSARGQGRADTQYF
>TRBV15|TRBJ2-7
CATSRDSGVLYEQYF
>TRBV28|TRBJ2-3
CASRQTDTQYF
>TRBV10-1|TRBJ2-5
CASSEGLQETQYF
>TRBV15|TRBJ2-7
CATSRVIRYEQYF
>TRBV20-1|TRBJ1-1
CSALSSVNTEAFF
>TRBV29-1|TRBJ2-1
CSAWTGLSYNDQFF
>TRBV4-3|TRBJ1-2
CASSQDHAVYGYTF
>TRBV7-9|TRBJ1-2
CASSLPRVLDGYTF
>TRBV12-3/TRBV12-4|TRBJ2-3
CASSFASGALDTQYF
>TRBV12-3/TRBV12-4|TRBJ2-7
CASSWDRLSYEQYF
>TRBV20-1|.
CSARGGGRGEQYF
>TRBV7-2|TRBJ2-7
CASSLERAERYEQYF
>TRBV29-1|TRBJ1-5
CSVGQGSNQPQHF
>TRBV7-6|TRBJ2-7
CASSPSLGTGPYEQYF
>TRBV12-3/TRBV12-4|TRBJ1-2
CASSFGRAAYGYTF
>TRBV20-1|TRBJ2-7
CSARTSGLYEQYF
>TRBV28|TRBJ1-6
CASSSGQGGNSYNSPLHF
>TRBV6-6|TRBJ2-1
CASTLWGAYSYNEQFF
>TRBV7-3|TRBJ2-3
CASSRGGTITDTQYF
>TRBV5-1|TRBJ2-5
CASSLNVLGSQYF
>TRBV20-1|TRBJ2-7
CSASEGANYEQYF
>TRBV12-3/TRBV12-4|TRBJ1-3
CASSPLVWGSGNTIYF
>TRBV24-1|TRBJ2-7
CATSDPRSHEQYF
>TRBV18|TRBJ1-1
CASSPGQGGDTEAFF
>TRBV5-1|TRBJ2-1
CASSLDGTSGYNEQFF
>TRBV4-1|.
CASSQAGRIEAKSIQYF
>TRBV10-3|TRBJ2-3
CATSAGATDTQYF
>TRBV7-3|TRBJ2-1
CASSLATSDEQFF
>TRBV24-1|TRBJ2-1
CATSDFRTGYNEQFF
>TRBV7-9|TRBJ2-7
CASTSGTVSYEQYF
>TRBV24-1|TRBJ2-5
CATSDLDQETQYF
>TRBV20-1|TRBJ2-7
CSAPATGSSYEQYF